The rows below give T cell receptor beta chains drawn from one sample of a study of T-cell memory formation after mild COVID-19. TCRdb re-analysed the 5' RACE reads in MiXCR, keeping a single row per CDR3 protein. The data show some 150,000 distinct CDR3 sequences, roughly 6.3% seen once. Source material: PBMCs or a T cell subset sorted from them (not recorded which). All receptors come from an adult woman who had mild COVID-19 (a few samples of this study predate the infection). Cell type and time point are not known. CDR3s include the opening cysteine and the closing phenylalanine or tryptophan. Each record gives: D gene, clone size, V gene, J gene, CDR3 protein, CDR3 DNA. D genes are given only for firm matches. Not every row has a clone size; where given, it reads once, few, many or a size class.

d_call: TRBD1; clone_size: few; v_call: TRBV7-3; j_call: TRBJ2-2; cdr3_aa: CASSLLGQGYTGELFF; cdr3_nt: TGTGCCAGCAGCTTATTAGGACAGGGGTACACCGGGGAGCTGTTTTTT
d_call: -; clone_size: many; v_call: TRBV12-3/TRBV12-4; j_call: TRBJ2-4; cdr3_aa: CASSQGAAGYIQYF; cdr3_nt: TGTGCCAGCTCTCAGGGAGCTGCGGGGTACATTCAGTACTTC
d_call: -; clone_size: many; v_call: TRBV14; j_call: TRBJ2-1; cdr3_aa: CASSLLPSYNEQFF; cdr3_nt: TGTGCCAGCAGTCTTCTACCTAGCTACAATGAGCAGTTCTTC
d_call: -; clone_size: many; v_call: TRBV7-8; j_call: TRBJ1-1; cdr3_aa: CASSLRRGNTEAFF; cdr3_nt: TGTGCCAGCAGCTTACGCAGGGGGAACACTGAAGCTTTCTTT
d_call: -; clone_size: -; v_call: TRBV5-1; j_call: TRBJ2-5; cdr3_aa: CASSLGHTGETQYF; cdr3_nt: TGCGCCAGCAGCTTGGGACACACGGGGGAGACCCAGTACTTC
d_call: -; clone_size: many; v_call: TRBV7-2; j_call: TRBJ2-7; cdr3_aa: CASSISYEQYF; cdr3_nt: TGTGCCAGCAGCATCAGCTACGAGCAGTACTTC
d_call: TRBD1; clone_size: many; v_call: TRBV10-3; j_call: TRBJ2-3; cdr3_aa: CAISETRDRGIATDTQYF; cdr3_nt: TGTGCCATCAGTGAGACAAGGGACAGGGGTATTGCCACAGATACGCAGTATTTT
d_call: -; clone_size: -; v_call: TRBV3-1; j_call: TRBJ1-6; cdr3_aa: CASSPDSNSPLHF; cdr3_nt: TGTGCCAGCAGCCCCGACAGTAATTCACCCCTCCACTTT
d_call: TRBD1; clone_size: many; v_call: TRBV12-3/TRBV12-4; j_call: TRBJ1-1; cdr3_aa: CASTQGVRAFF; cdr3_nt: TGTGCCAGCACCCAGGGGGTGAGGGCTTTCTTT
d_call: -; clone_size: many; v_call: TRBV6-5; j_call: TRBJ2-7; cdr3_aa: CASSYSTGSSYEQYF; cdr3_nt: TGTGCCAGCAGTTACTCGACGGGCAGTTCCTACGAGCAGTACTTC
d_call: TRBD2; clone_size: -; v_call: TRBV6-5; j_call: TRBJ2-7; cdr3_aa: CASRTSGRLGEQYF; cdr3_nt: TGTGCCAGCAGGACTAGCGGGAGGCTAGGAGAGCAGTACTTC
d_call: -; clone_size: many; v_call: TRBV27; j_call: TRBJ1-1; cdr3_aa: CASSLSLGDRAFF; cdr3_nt: TGTGCCAGCAGTTTAAGTTTGGGAGATCGGGCTTTCTTT
d_call: -; clone_size: -; v_call: TRBV9; j_call: TRBJ1-4; cdr3_aa: CASSVGGPRGEKLFF; cdr3_nt: TGTGCCAGCAGCGTAGGGGGACCCCGGGGTGAAAAACTGTTTTTT
d_call: -; clone_size: many; v_call: TRBV28; j_call: TRBJ2-1; cdr3_aa: CASSSWTDDNEQFF; cdr3_nt: TGTGCCAGCAGTTCGTGGACAGACGACAATGAGCAGTTCTTC
d_call: -; clone_size: many; v_call: TRBV11-3; j_call: TRBJ1-1; cdr3_aa: CASSPSGDTEAFF; cdr3_nt: TGTGCCAGCAGCCCGAGTGGGGACACTGAAGCTTTCTTT
d_call: -; clone_size: many; v_call: TRBV12-3/TRBV12-4; j_call: TRBJ2-1; cdr3_aa: CASSFPLVF; cdr3_nt: TGTGCCAGCAGTTTCCCTCTAGTCTTC
d_call: TRBD1; clone_size: -; v_call: TRBV7-9; j_call: TRBJ1-1; cdr3_aa: CASSLPFRQGGTNTEAFF; cdr3_nt: TGTGCCAGCAGCTTACCTTTTAGACAGGGTGGGACGAACACTGAAGCTTTCTTT
d_call: -; clone_size: many; v_call: TRBV7-9; j_call: TRBJ2-5; cdr3_aa: CASSWRPGVESETQYF; cdr3_nt: TGTGCCAGCAGCTGGAGACCCGGCGTGGAATCAGAGACCCAGTACTTC
d_call: -; clone_size: few; v_call: TRBV3-1; j_call: TRBJ2-1; cdr3_aa: CASSPRGQVNNEQFF; cdr3_nt: TGTGCCAGCAGCCCTAGGGGCCAGGTAAACAATGAGCAGTTCTTC
d_call: -; clone_size: many; v_call: TRBV5-6; j_call: TRBJ2-7; cdr3_aa: CASSRMSTYEQYF; cdr3_nt: TGTGCCAGCAGCCGGATGTCTACCTACGAGCAGTACTTC
d_call: TRBD1; clone_size: -; v_call: TRBV19; j_call: TRBJ1-1; cdr3_aa: CASRTGPNTEAFF; cdr3_nt: TGTGCCAGTCGGACAGGGCCGAACACTGAAGCTTTCTTT
d_call: -; clone_size: few; v_call: TRBV24-1; j_call: TRBJ1-2; cdr3_aa: CATSDREGGNYGYTF; cdr3_nt: TGTGCCACCAGTGATCGAGAGGGAGGGAACTATGGCTACACCTTC
d_call: -; clone_size: many; v_call: TRBV20-1; j_call: TRBJ2-1; cdr3_aa: CSARDRGASYNEQFF; cdr3_nt: TGCAGTGCTAGAGATCGCGGAGCCTCCTACAATGAGCAGTTCTTC
d_call: -; clone_size: few; v_call: TRBV7-6; j_call: TRBJ2-1; cdr3_aa: CASSSRAGDNEQFF; cdr3_nt: TGTGCCAGCAGCTCGCGGGCAGGGGACAATGAGCAGTTCTTC
d_call: -; clone_size: few; v_call: TRBV5-1; j_call: TRBJ2-1; cdr3_aa: CASSFGINNEQFF; cdr3_nt: TGCGCCAGCAGCTTCGGGATAAACAATGAGCAGTTCTTC
d_call: -; clone_size: many; v_call: TRBV5-1; j_call: TRBJ2-7; cdr3_aa: CASSPPSSPSYEQYF; cdr3_nt: TGCGCCAGCAGCCCCCCTAGCTCCCCTTCCTACGAGCAGTACTTC
d_call: -; clone_size: many; v_call: TRBV12-3/TRBV12-4; j_call: TRBJ2-3; cdr3_aa: CASSPDSLGADTQYF; cdr3_nt: TGTGCCAGCAGTCCAGACAGTTTAGGGGCAGATACGCAGTATTTT
d_call: -; clone_size: many; v_call: TRBV20-1; j_call: TRBJ2-7; cdr3_aa: CSGSDGYEQYF; cdr3_nt: TGCAGTGGGTCTGACGGCTACGAGCAGTACTTC
d_call: TRBD1; clone_size: many; v_call: TRBV18; j_call: TRBJ2-5; cdr3_aa: CASSPGQVYETQYF; cdr3_nt: TGTGCCAGCTCACCGGGACAGGTTTACGAGACCCAGTACTTC
d_call: -; clone_size: few; v_call: TRBV29-1; j_call: TRBJ2-3; cdr3_aa: CSVEGVWGIDSTDTQYF; cdr3_nt: TGCAGCGTTGAAGGCGTTTGGGGAATCGATAGCACAGATACGCAGTATTTT
d_call: TRBD2; clone_size: many; v_call: TRBV6-5; j_call: TRBJ2-1; cdr3_aa: CASSQGDGREKFF; cdr3_nt: TGTGCCAGCAGTCAAGGGGACGGGAGGGAGAAGTTCTTC
d_call: -; clone_size: few; v_call: TRBV24-1; j_call: TRBJ2-5; cdr3_aa: CAIRGATETQYF; cdr3_nt: TGTGCCATCCGGGGGGCAACAGAGACCCAGTACTTC
d_call: -; clone_size: few; v_call: TRBV6-6; j_call: TRBJ2-7; cdr3_aa: CATKTEAVSYEQYF; cdr3_nt: TGTGCCACCAAAACCGAGGCCGTCTCCTACGAGCAGTACTTC
d_call: -; clone_size: many; v_call: TRBV11-2; j_call: TRBJ2-7; cdr3_aa: CASSLDRGNEQYF; cdr3_nt: TGTGCCAGCAGCTTAGACAGGGGCAACGAGCAGTACTTC
d_call: -; clone_size: many; v_call: TRBV7-3; j_call: TRBJ2-1; cdr3_aa: CASSSPGTRLFF; cdr3_nt: TGTGCCAGCAGCTCTCCCGGGACAAGGCTGTTCTTC
d_call: TRBD2; clone_size: -; v_call: TRBV6-5; j_call: TRBJ2-7; cdr3_aa: CASRRGLAPSYEQYF; cdr3_nt: TGTGCCAGCAGACGGGGACTAGCGCCGTCCTACGAGCAGTACTTC
d_call: -; clone_size: -; v_call: TRBV19; j_call: TRBJ2-1; cdr3_aa: CASSMRGTGAYNEQFF; cdr3_nt: TGTGCCAGTAGTATGCGAGGGACGGGGGCCTACAATGAGCAGTTCTTC
d_call: TRBD2; clone_size: -; v_call: TRBV6-5; j_call: TRBJ2-3; cdr3_aa: CASSPGLDTDTQYF; cdr3_nt: TGTGCCAGCAGCCCGGGACTAGATACAGATACGCAGTATTTT
d_call: -; clone_size: few; v_call: TRBV18; j_call: TRBJ1-1; cdr3_aa: CASSPSPPSVDTEAFF; cdr3_nt: TGTGCCAGCTCACCAAGTCCCCCCAGTGTGGACACTGAAGCTTTCTTT
d_call: -; clone_size: many; v_call: TRBV20-1; j_call: TRBJ2-2; cdr3_aa: CSATLEGPLSNTGELFF; cdr3_nt: TGCAGTGCTACACTAGAGGGGCCCCTTTCGAACACCGGGGAGCTGTTTTTT
d_call: -; clone_size: few; v_call: TRBV19; j_call: TRBJ1-1; cdr3_aa: CASSPRGGRNTEAFF; cdr3_nt: TGTGCCAGTAGTCCCCGGGGCGGGAGGAACACTGAAGCTTTCTTT
d_call: TRBD1; clone_size: many; v_call: TRBV27; j_call: TRBJ2-2; cdr3_aa: CASSFPQGTGELFF; cdr3_nt: TGTGCCAGCAGTTTTCCACAGGGGACCGGGGAGCTGTTTTTT
d_call: -; clone_size: few; v_call: TRBV12-3/TRBV12-4; j_call: TRBJ1-6; cdr3_aa: CASSLRVQAVLYNSPLHF; cdr3_nt: TGTGCCAGCAGTTTAAGGGTCCAGGCCGTTCTATATAATTCACCCCTCCACTTT
d_call: -; clone_size: -; v_call: TRBV30; j_call: TRBJ1-5; cdr3_aa: CAWSPGRNQPQHF; cdr3_nt: TGTGCCTGGAGTCCGGGACGCAATCAGCCCCAGCATTTT
d_call: TRBD2; clone_size: many; v_call: TRBV19; j_call: TRBJ2-1; cdr3_aa: CASRGSVAGGYNEQFF; cdr3_nt: TGTGCCAGTAGAGGTTCGGTAGCGGGAGGTTACAATGAGCAGTTCTTC
d_call: TRBD1; clone_size: -; v_call: TRBV12-3/TRBV12-4; j_call: TRBJ1-5; cdr3_aa: CASRRRGDQPQHF; cdr3_nt: TGTGCCAGCAGGCGCAGGGGGGATCAGCCCCAGCATTTT
d_call: -; clone_size: many; v_call: TRBV7-2; j_call: TRBJ2-7; cdr3_aa: CASSSRVVREQYF; cdr3_nt: TGTGCCAGCAGCTCCCGGGTCGTACGCGAGCAGTACTTC
d_call: -; clone_size: few; v_call: TRBV21-1; j_call: TRBJ2-1; cdr3_aa: CASSKGAGPPGEQFF; cdr3_nt: TGTGCCAGCAGCAAAGGAGCGGGGCCCCCCGGGGAGCAGTTCTTC
d_call: -; clone_size: many; v_call: TRBV6-5; j_call: TRBJ2-5; cdr3_aa: CASSYSRGDQTQYF; cdr3_nt: TGTGCCAGCAGTTACTCGCGAGGGGACCAGACCCAGTACTTC
d_call: -; clone_size: many; v_call: TRBV5-4; j_call: TRBJ2-7; cdr3_aa: CASSLDTYEQYF; cdr3_nt: TGTGCCAGCAGCTTGGACACCTACGAGCAGTACTTC
d_call: TRBD2; clone_size: many; v_call: TRBV27; j_call: TRBJ2-7; cdr3_aa: CASSLGRGRYYEQYF; cdr3_nt: TGTGCCAGCAGTTTAGGGAGGGGCAGATACTACGAGCAGTACTTC
d_call: TRBD1; clone_size: few; v_call: TRBV5-1; j_call: TRBJ2-3; cdr3_aa: CASSFNGRGTGDTQYF; cdr3_nt: TGCGCCAGCAGCTTCAATGGCAGGGGGACAGGAGATACGCAGTATTTT
d_call: -; clone_size: few; v_call: TRBV2; j_call: TRBJ2-1; cdr3_aa: CASSEWLESIEQFF; cdr3_nt: TGTGCCAGCAGTGAATGGCTAGAATCAATTGAGCAGTTCTTC
d_call: TRBD2; clone_size: many; v_call: TRBV20-1; j_call: TRBJ2-1; cdr3_aa: CSARDVRLAGGEQFF; cdr3_nt: TGCAGTGCTAGAGATGTACGGCTAGCGGGAGGGGAGCAGTTCTTC
d_call: TRBD2; clone_size: few; v_call: TRBV14; j_call: TRBJ2-7; cdr3_aa: CASSHMPGLAGPYEQYF; cdr3_nt: TGTGCCAGCAGCCATATGCCGGGACTAGCGGGGCCCTACGAGCAGTACTTC
d_call: -; clone_size: -; v_call: TRBV7-4; j_call: TRBJ2-4; cdr3_aa: CASSLETPKETKNIQYF; cdr3_nt: TGTGCCAGCAGCTTAGAGACACCTAAGGAAACCAAAAACATTCAGTACTTC
d_call: TRBD1; clone_size: many; v_call: TRBV4-3; j_call: TRBJ2-7; cdr3_aa: CASSRTGAAGEQYF; cdr3_nt: TGCGCCAGCAGCCGGACAGGGGCAGCGGGCGAGCAGTACTTC